This TCR beta chain was documented in a study of OX40 agonist ivuxolimab in advanced cancers. About the study: Each patient was given ivuxolimab into a vein every 2 weeks, at 0.01 to 10 mg/kg. Under the entry rules, prior anti-PD-1, anti-PD-L1 or anti-CTLA-4 therapy was allowed, and more than 35% had some. Three patients, one with hepatocellular carcinoma and two with cutaneous melanoma, responded partially. Study results and caveats: At 0.1 to 3.0 mg/kg and by week 6, clonal expansion occurred in CD4+ and CD8+ blood T cells.

In regard to this clone: Its antigen is unidentified.

Some clones are missing from TCRdb's copy, which holds only in-frame ones; the method was immunoSEQ multiplex PCR. Here the sample spans about 50,000 clones, 91% being singletons. Germline loops: CDR1 SGDLS, CDR2 YYNGEE. The CDR3 sequence is 14 residues long. V was shortened by 0 bases and J by 6 bases, with 10 bases between the two germline ends. Material: CD4+ or CD8+ T cells sorted from blood, obtained in a trial of the OX40 agonist ivuxolimab. The TCR was taken from an adult with an advanced solid tumor such as melanoma, head and neck, liver or kidney cancer. The V call is TRBV9, the J call TRBJ2-1; TRBD2 might be the D (5 bases). The CDR3 coding sequence is TGTGCCAGCAGCGTAGCTTACGAGGGCAATGAGCAGTTCTTC. Protein: CASSVAYEGNEQFF.